Ten or more counts support the clone carrying this TCR beta chain. CDR3 length: 15 residues. CDR1 ENHRY and CDR2 SYGVKD come from the germline V gene. With V trimmed by 4 bases and J by 3 bases, 5 bases remained unmatched. Time point denoted: patch test 1, 2 weeks after DPC sensitization. Regarding treatment: therapeutic diphenylcyclopropenone sensitization with weekly scalp DPC. TCRdb analysed the RACE reads with MiXCR anew, one entry per CDR3 protein. The data contain tens of thousands of distinct CDR3 sequences, around 7.8% of them singletons. The source of the sample is a study of human T cells and chemical hapten exposure.

The chain recombines TRBV10-3 with TRBJ2-7; 11 bases are shared with TRBD1. The TCR sequence derives from a woman aged 25 to 45 with alopecia areata. Some clones in this sample may be carry-over from other donors' samples. The sequencing used whole blood, collected in connection with sensitization to the hapten diphenylcyclopropenone (DPC). The chain's CDR3 is CAISGGGTGGYEQYF. For the CDR3, the DNA is TGTGCCATCAGTGGGGGGGGGACAGGGGGCTACGAGCAGTACTTC.